This T cell receptor beta chain was documented in a study of shared clonotypes between healthy human individuals. V was clipped by 5 bases and J by 7 bases, with 16 bases between them. Germline CDR1 and CDR2: SGHDT and YYEEEE. The CDR3 has 14 amino acids. CD45RO-negative CD8 cells positively selected for CCR7 made up the naive population, which excluded terminally differentiated effector memory CD45RA+ cells. Sequenced by immunoSEQ multiplex PCR; TCRdb stores in-frame clones only, minus some. The data contain about 2.1 million clones, about 93% of them singletons. The source is a young man in good health. Some clones in this sample may be carry-over from other donors' samples. The sample was naive CD8+ T cells from PBMCs. The chain uses TRBV5-6 and TRBJ2-1; D possibly corresponds to TRBD2 (6 bases). CDR3 protein: CASSYGTGTNEQFF. Here the CDR3 DNA reads TGTGCCAGCAGTTACGGGACTGGGACGAATGAGCAGTTCTTC.